This T cell receptor beta chain was obtained from a study of blood T cell repertoires in COVID-19. About the research overall: Acute-phase and convalescent COVID-19 samples originated in the United States, Italy and Spain. Nucleic acid was either cDNA or gDNA, and it came from T cells, B-cell-depleted T cells, or PBMCs.

Germline V gives CDR1 LGHDT, CDR2 YNNKEL (reference sequence). With V trimmed by 0 bases and J by 3 bases, 19 bases remained unmatched. The CDR3 totals 21 residues. Repertoires were generated with immunoSEQ multiplex PCR, while TCRdb's copy carries only in-frame clones and drops some. The sample yields approximately 280,000 clones, approximately 85% seen once. The V call is TRBV3-1 (or the pseudogene TRBV3-2), the J call TRBJ2-3, with 9 bases lining up with TRBD2. The sequenced sample consisted of peripheral blood. This sequence was found in a man between 50 and 59 years old with active or convalescent COVID-19. CDR3 bases: TGTGCCAGCAGCCAAGAAGCAGTTGCGGGAGGGCCAGGGGGAAGAACAGATACGCAGTATTTT. Protein sequence: CASSQEAVAGGPGGRTDTQYF.